These 24 T cell receptor beta chains originate from one sample sequenced in a study of cytomegalovirus exposure and HLA in healthy donors (dated by TCRdb to 2016 to 2017). Libraries were prepared through the immunoSEQ multiplex PCR assay. For the multiplex PCR, a mixture combining 60 forward primers for TCR Vbeta segments and 13 reverse primers for TCR Jbeta segments was used. TCRdb limited this immuneACCESS table to in-frame rearrangements with V and J called. A share of clones is missing; checked studies link under half to unresolved V genes, and the rest is unexplained. The sample table lists about 130,000 clones, less than 75% of them with a count of one. 2.1% of the sample lies in the top ten. Sequenced material: PBMCs. The receptors stem from a woman in her thirties or forties in good health and CMV-seropositive.

The chain combines TRBV4-3 with TRBJ2-6; tentative D call: TRBD2 (5 bases). The CDR3 contains 15 residues. The germline gives CDR1 LGHNA, CDR2 YSLEER. Trimming cost V 1 base and J 1 base, with 5 bases left between them. The CDR3 DNA sequence: TGCGCCAGCAGCCAAGCGGGGTCTGGGGCCAACGTCCTGACTTTC. Translated, it gives CASSQAGSGANVLTF.

V and J are TRBV5-1 and TRBJ1-2, with 10 bases that match TRBD1. J gave up 8 bases and V 4 bases, and 8 bases lay outside the gene matches. This CDR3 spans 14 amino acids. The germline V gene encodes CDR1 SGHRS and CDR2 YFSETQ. The CDR3 DNA sequence: TGCGCCAGCAGCGCGGGACAGGGGAGAGGCGGCTACACCTTC. This encodes CASSAGQGRGGYTF. Combining the CDR3 with reference TRBV5-1 and TRBJ1-2 gives the whole variable domain KAGVTQTPRYLIKTRGQQVTLSCSPISGHRSVSWYQQTPGQGLQFLFEYFSETQRNKGNFPGRFSGRQFSNSRSEMNVSTLELGDSALYLCASSAGQGRGGYTFGSGTRLTVV.

This clone occurred a few times. DNA of the CDR3: TGTGCCAGCAGCTTAGGTCGGGGGGTAAATGAAAAACTGTTTTTT. This gives the protein CASSLGRGVNEKLFF. This chain connects TRBV7-2 to TRBJ1-4, with D perhaps TRBD1 (5 bases). Looked up from germline, CDR1 is SGHTA and CDR2 is FQGNSA. The CDR3 is made up of 15 amino acids. The V and J ends lost 1 base and 5 bases respectively, with 11 bases between them.

In DNA, the CDR3 is TGTGCCAGCAGCTCCCAGGCTGGAGAGGGCGAGCAGTACTTC. Translated, it gives CASSSQAGEGEQYF. V usage is TRBV5-4 and J usage is TRBJ2-7; possible D gene TRBD2, 5 bases. Germline V gene sequence: CDR1 SGHNT, CDR2 YYREEE (reference sequence). The CDR3 spans 14 residues. Trimming pared 3 bases from V and 6 bases from J, leaving 16 bases between. Looking up the rest from reference TRBV5-4 and TRBJ2-7 gives the full variable domain: ETGVTQSPTHLIKTRGQQVTLRCSSQSGHNTVSWYQQALGQGPQFIFQYYREEENGRGNFPPRFSGLQFPNYSSELNVNALELDDSALYLCASSSQAGEGEQYFGPGTRLTVT.

The chain combines TRBV19 with TRBJ1-1, with a tentative D call TRBD1 (6 bases). Trimming left V 6 bases short and J 1 base short, with 9 bases between. The V gene's germline CDR1 is LNHDA and CDR2 SQIVND (reference sequence). The CDR3 runs to 13 residues. This CDR3 reads CASRPDRNTEAFF. The CDR3 region has the DNA TGTGCCAGTAGACCGGACAGGAACACTGAAGCTTTCTTT. Drawing the rest from reference TRBV19 and TRBJ1-1, the complete variable domain is DGGITQSPKYLFRKEGQNVTLSCEQNLNHDAMYWYRQDPGQGLRLIYYSQIVNDFQKGDIAEGYSVSREKKESFPLTVTSAQKNPTAFYLCASRPDRNTEAFFGQGTRLTVV.

The CDR3 DNA is TGCGCCAGCAGCTTGTTGGGCTTAGGTGCTTTCTTT. Translating gives CASSLLGLGAFF. The chain combines TRBV5-1 with TRBJ1-1; D is unresolved. This CDR3 comprises 12 residues. Germline values: CDR1 SGHRS, CDR2 YFSETQ. Trimming shortened V by 1 base and J by 11 bases, and 12 bases separated the two germline ends.

V usage is TRBV28 and J usage is TRBJ2-3; 8 nucleotides match TRBD2. Germline CDR1 MDHEN, CDR2 SYDVKM. This CDR3 region has 13 residues. Losses at the gene ends were 6 bases for V and 8 bases for J; bases not matched to a gene: 7. The CDR3 coding sequence is TGTGCCAGCAGCCGGGGGGGGTTGGGTACGCAGTATTTT. Translating it yields CASSRGGLGTQYF.

The chain uses TRBV5-4 and TRBJ2-1; 7 bases align to TRBD2. The CDR3 totals 16 residues. V dropped 4 bases and J dropped 8; count of bases not matched to a gene: 15. Germline assignment: CDR1 SGHNT and CDR2 YYREEE (reference sequence). The CDR3 DNA reads TGTGCCAGCAGCCCCACCCAGGGAGGGAGGACACATGAGCAGTTCTTC. This codes for CASSPTQGGRTHEQFF.

The chain combines TRBV7-2 with TRBJ2-7; 7 positions agree with TRBD1. V lost 3 bases, J lost 6 bases, and 11 bases stayed unmatched. Germline CDR1 SGHTA, CDR2 FQGNSA. The CDR3 sequence is 15 residues long. The DNA of the CDR3 is TGTGCCAGCAGCTTTGCCAGCACAGGGGCCCCCGAGCAGTACTTC. It specifies CASSFASTGAPEQYF.

This clone was detected only a few times. The V gene is TRBV7-6, the J gene TRBJ2-5; D is unclear. The V end lost 4 bases, the J end lost 3 bases, and 12 bases lay between the germline ends. The CDR3 spans 14 residues. CDR1 is SGHVS, CDR2 FNYEAQ, per germline. Written as DNA, the CDR3 is TGTGCCAGCAGCTCGACTGGCCTGGAAGAGACCCAGTACTTC. Its protein is CASSSTGLEETQYF.

This chain uses TRBV19 with TRBJ1-3, with 8 bases fitting TRBD1. This CDR3 has 16 amino acids. V dropped 5 bases and J dropped 2; count of bases not matched to a gene: 8. Germline CDR1 and CDR2: LNHDA and SQIVND (reference sequence). This chain's CDR3 is CASSLNDRGAGNTIYF. DNA for the CDR3: TGTGCCAGTAGTCTCAACGACAGGGGAGCTGGAAACACCATATATTTT.

The chain recombines TRBV11-2 with TRBJ1-1; no firm D call. Germline V gene data show CDR1 as SGHAT and CDR2 as FQNNGV. V was clipped by 1 base and J by 1 base, with 10 bases between them. CDR3 length: 15 residues. Here the CDR3 reads CASSLVAVQNTEAFF. The CDR3 DNA is TGTGCCAGCAGCTTAGTGGCGGTTCAGAACACTGAAGCTTTCTTT.

The CDR3, as DNA: TGTGCCAGCAGCTTGCAAGCGGTGGGTGAGCAGTTCTTC. Its translation: CASSLQAVGEQFF. The gene calls are TRBV5-6 and TRBJ2-1, with a possible D match to TRBD2 (5 bases). CDR1 and CDR2 from the germline V gene are SGHDT and YYEEEE. The CDR3 extends over 13 amino acids. V was shortened by 1 base and J by 9 bases, with 11 bases between the two germline ends.

The rearrangement joins TRBV29-1 to TRBJ1-3; D gene uncertain. Germline lookup yields CDR1 SQVTM and CDR2 ANQGSEA. The CDR3 totals 11 residues. V was cut by 7 bases and J by 4 bases, with 8 bases left in between. CDR3 nucleotides: TGCAGCGGATACACAGGAAACACCATATATTTT. This codes for CSGYTGNTIYF.

CDR3 sequence: CASSPAQGRTETQYF. The CDR3 region has the DNA TGTGCCAGCAGCCCCGCGCAAGGGAGGACGGAGACCCAGTACTTC. The genes are TRBV7-3 and TRBJ2-5, with a tentative D call TRBD2 (6 bases). The CDR3 runs to 15 residues. Trimming shortened V by 5 bases and J by 5 bases, and 18 bases separated the two germline ends. Per the germline V gene, CDR1 is SGHTA and CDR2 is FQGTGA.

The rearrangement joins TRBV4-1 to TRBJ1-3; 10 bases line up with TRBD1. V lost 8 bases to trimming and J lost 4 bases; unmatched junction nucleotides: 5. Germline V gene sequence: CDR1 MGHRA, CDR2 YSYEKL. This CDR3 has 14 residues. The CDR3 sequence is CASSGTGEGNTIYF. As DNA, the CDR3 is TGCGCCAGCTCCGGGACAGGGGAAGGAAACACCATATATTTT.

This clone was recorded once. The rearrangement links TRBV30 to TRBJ1-5, with TRBD1 matching over 8 bases. The CDR3 totals 16 residues. V was clipped by 5 bases and J by 5 bases; unmatched bases: 14. Germline CDR1 reads GTSNPN; CDR2 reads SVGIG (reference sequence). The CDR3 sequence: CAWGDRSRGNHQPQHF. CDR3 nucleotide sequence: TGTGCCTGGGGGGACAGGTCTAGGGGGAATCATCAGCCCCAGCATTTT.

The rearrangement links TRBV19 to TRBJ2-3, with 9 bases lining up with TRBD1. The CDR3 spans 15 residues. Germline-derived CDR1 and CDR2 are LNHDA and SQIVND (reference sequence). Losses at the gene ends were 8 bases for V and 4 bases for J; bases not matched to a gene: 10. The CDR3 is CASRNPGQGSDTQYF. For the CDR3, the DNA is TGTGCCAGTCGGAATCCGGGACAGGGTTCAGATACGCAGTATTTT.

The chain couples TRBV7-8 to TRBJ2-7, with 8 bases matching TRBD2. This CDR3 contains 15 residues. Per the germline V gene, CDR1 is SGHVS and CDR2 is FQNEAQ. V dropped 1 base and J dropped 5; count of bases not matched to a gene: 7. CDR3 sequence: CASSLVPGLVNEQYF. In nucleotides, the CDR3 is TGTGCCAGCAGCTTAGTACCGGGACTAGTGAACGAGCAGTACTTC.

The CDR3 nucleotides read TGTGCCAGCAGCTTAGAAGGGACAGGGTTGACCGGGGAGCTGTTTTTT. Its translation is CASSLEGTGLTGELFF. The chain employs TRBV11-2 and TRBJ2-2, with 9 bases fitting TRBD1. This CDR3 spans 16 amino acids. Germline V gene data show CDR1 as SGHAT and CDR2 as FQNNGV. V trimming: 0 bases; J trimming: 5 bases; junction bases outside the gene matches: 4.

Here the CDR3 reads CASSLAQGFSPLHF. The CDR3 DNA reads as TGTGCCAGCAGCTTAGCACAGGGTTTTTCACCCCTCCACTTT. The genes are TRBV7-9 and TRBJ1-6; TRBD1 might be the D (6 bases). This CDR3 contains 14 residues. The germline V gene encodes CDR1 SEHNR and CDR2 FQNEAQ (reference sequence). Trimming pared 0 bases from V and 9 bases from J, leaving 9 bases between.

This clone was detected once. This chain links TRBV7-2 with TRBJ1-6; D gene uncertain. CDR3 size: 14 residues. Trimming took 5 bases from V and 7 from J, leaving 12 bases between them. Germline CDR1 is SGHTA and CDR2 is FQGNSA. The CDR3 sequence: CASSVTSPNSPLHF. CDR3 sequence (DNA): TGTGCCAGCAGCGTGACAAGTCCCAATTCACCCCTCCACTTT.

This clone has only one observation. The J gene is TRBJ2-2, the V gene TRBV29-1; 7 bases align to TRBD1. Trimming at V came to 6 bases and at J to 1 base, leaving 5 bases not matched to a gene. This CDR3 comprises 14 residues. In germline, CDR1 is SQVTM, CDR2 ANQGSEA. The CDR3 DNA is TGCAGCGTACACGGGACAGAGAACACCGGGGAGCTGTTTTTT. Protein: CSVHGTENTGELFF.

This chain joins TRBV20-1 and TRBJ2-7, with D possibly TRBD1 on 5 matching bases. The CDR3 contains 11 residues. Germline loops: CDR1 DFQATT, CDR2 SNEGSKA (reference sequence). V was trimmed by 5 bases and J by 3 bases, leaving 8 bases between them. The CDR3 region has the DNA TGCAGTGCTCCAGGGCTCTACGAGCAGTACTTC. This encodes CSAPGLYEQYF.